Each of the 5 T cell receptor beta chains below was sequenced from the same sample in a study of blood T cells in healthy people across ages. For the second PCR, which ran for roughly 7 to 11 cycles, a sample-barcoded 5' primer and a J-beta primer mix were used. TCRdb itself ran the 5' RACE reads through MiXCR, one entry per CDR3 protein. The sample lists hundreds of thousands of distinct CDR3 sequences, approximately 30% seen once, with less than 20% in the top ten. What was sequenced was blood. These receptors came from an elderly woman in good health.

This clonotype was seen a handful of times. Possible read error: a much larger clone is one base away. This chain links TRBV6-2 or TRBV6-3 with TRBJ2-1; D might be TRBD1 (6 bases). The closer fit of TRBJ2-7 to the DNA end suggests the J call may be wrong. The CDR3 spans 13 residues. The germline CDR1 and CDR2 sequences are MNHEY and SVGEGT. CDR3 sequence (DNA): TGTGCCAGCAGGGACAGCTCCTACAATGAGCAGTACTTC. This gives the protein CASRDSSYNEQYF.

This clonotype has a handful of counts. The junction and the germline gene differ at one end; a read error may be behind it. The genes are TRBV7-9 and TRBJ2-5; 12 bases fit TRBD2. CDR1 is SEHNR and CDR2 is FQNEAQ in the germline V gene (reference sequence). This CDR3 region has 15 residues. CDR3 protein: CTSSVTSGGSGEQYF. The CDR3 DNA reads as TGTACCAGCAGCGTGACTAGCGGGGGCTCCGGTGAGCAGTACTTC. Combining the CDR3 with reference TRBV7-9 and TRBJ2-5 gives the whole variable domain DTGVSQNPRHKITKRGQNVTFRCDPISEHNRLYWYRQTLGQGPEFLTYFQNEAQLEKSRLLSDRFSAERPKGSFSTLEIQRTEQGDSAMYLCTSSVTSGGSGEQYFGPGTRLLVL.

This clonotype was seen at least ten times. V and J are TRBV3-1 and TRBJ1-2; D not certain. Trimming shortened V by 4 bases and J by 0 bases, and 9 bases separated the two germline ends. The CDR3 is 14 amino acids. Germline loops: CDR1 LGHDT, CDR2 YNNKEL (reference sequence). CDR3: CASSLGRSNYGYTF. CDR3 DNA sequence: TGTGCCAGCAGCCTCGGAAGGTCTAACTATGGCTACACCTTC.

In its sample, this clonotype was seen many times. J is TRBJ2-7 and V is TRBV6-2 or TRBV6-3; D call uncertain. The CDR3 has 17 amino acids. V dropped 5 bases and J dropped 2 bases, with 22 bases sitting between them. The germline gives CDR1 MNHEY, CDR2 SVGEGT. DNA of the CDR3: TGTGCCAGCAGTCTATGGACGGAACGCCACCCTCCCTACGAGCAGTACTTC. Its translation: CASSLWTERHPPYEQYF.

The table lists this clonotype with many counts. The rearrangement links TRBV20-1 to TRBJ2-7, with D hard to call. The germline V gene has CDR1 DFQATT and CDR2 SNEGSKA (reference sequence). This CDR3 has 11 residues. The germline V and J ends were trimmed by 7 bases and 4 bases, with 11 bases remaining between them. The CDR3 region has the DNA TGCAGTGTTGAACTGGAATACGAGCAGTACTTC. Amino acid sequence: CSVELEYEQYF.